This T cell receptor (beta chain) appears in the sequencing data of a study of neurological immune-mediated disorders. MiXCR was run by TCRdb on the 5' RACE reads, yielding one entry per CDR3 protein. The sample consists of about 59,000 distinct CDR3 sequences, about 25% of them appearing once. This clonotype was seen many times. CDR1 is DFQATT and CDR2 is SNEGSKA in the germline V gene (reference sequence). The V gene end was trimmed by 2 bases and the J gene end by 2 bases; junction bases not matched to a gene: 3. This CDR3 has 14 amino acids. As to time point: technical triplicate 2. The clonotype originates from a man aged 60-69 years with HTLV-1-associated myelopathy (HAM/TSP). Sequences were obtained from PBMCs. The chain employs TRBV20-1 and TRBJ2-1; TRBD2 matches at 7 bases. The CDR3 nucleotides read TGCAGTGCTAGATTCGGGACTACCTACAATGAGCAGTTCTTC. Residues: CSARFGTTYNEQFF.